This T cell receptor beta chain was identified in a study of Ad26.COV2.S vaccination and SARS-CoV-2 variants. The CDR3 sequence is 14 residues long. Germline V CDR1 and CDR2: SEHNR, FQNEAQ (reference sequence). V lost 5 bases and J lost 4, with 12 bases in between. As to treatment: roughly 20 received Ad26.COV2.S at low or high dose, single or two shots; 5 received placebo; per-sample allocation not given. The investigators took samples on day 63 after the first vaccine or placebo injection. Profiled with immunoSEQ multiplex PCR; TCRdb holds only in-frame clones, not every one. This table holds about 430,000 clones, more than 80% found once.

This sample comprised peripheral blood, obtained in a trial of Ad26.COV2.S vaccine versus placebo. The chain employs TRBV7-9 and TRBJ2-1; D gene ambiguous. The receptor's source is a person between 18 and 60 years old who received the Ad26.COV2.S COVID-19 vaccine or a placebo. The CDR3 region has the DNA TGTGCCAGCAGCCCCCACTTGGGGTACAATGAGCAGTTCTTC. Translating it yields CASSPHLGYNEQFF.